This TCR beta chain was captured by sequencing in a study of sequential checkpoint blockade in melanoma. Study as a whole: After both sequences, patients received maintenance nivolumab.

Here immunoSEQ multiplex PCR was the method, and the copy in TCRdb shows in-frame clones only, minus some. The sample lists under 20,000 clones; about two thirds were seen once. Trimming pared 5 bases from V and 1 base from J, leaving 9 bases between. The CDR3 is 14 residues long. Germline V gene lookup returns CDR1 SGHVS and CDR2 FNYEAQ. This clone has more than one count but fewer than ten. Treatment: randomized to nivolumab then ipilimumab (arm A) or the reverse (arm B). Sequences were derived from CD8+ T cells sorted from blood (inferred from file names), sampled from a patient given nivolumab and ipilimumab in sequence. This TCR was sampled from a human donor with melanoma. This rearrangement joins TRBV7-6 to TRBJ1-5; tentatively, D is TRBD1 (6 bases). The CDR3 spells CASSRRGSNQPQHF. For the CDR3, the DNA is TGTGCCAGCAGCCGCAGGGGAAGCAATCAGCCCCAGCATTTT.